This entry concerns a single TCR beta chain. As a fraction of the sample, this clonotype is large (0.1 to 1%). Its antigen remains undetermined. Within one base of it there is no much larger clone, and no base qualities were kept. The CDR3 contains 14 residues, cysteine and phenylalanine counted. Only the CDR3 part of the read is kept: 42 bases, read in frame from the first base. CDR1 MNHNS and CDR2 SASEGT were looked up in the germline V gene. The junction carries 20 bases between V and J, which are trimmed by 8 bases and 7 bases respectively. This entry is derived from a study of CD4 and CD8 cells across lung adenocarcinoma regions (dated by TCRdb to 2017 to 2018). About the study as a whole: The study compared tumor centers with tumor margins to examine intratumor heterogeneity of the T cell receptor repertoire.

Donors were patients with localized lung adenocarcinoma, a subtype of non-small cell lung cancer. Samples were obtained from the centers of localized lung adenocarcinomas. For TCR repertoire analysis, CD4+ T cells taken from tumor tissue were profiled apart from CD8+ T cells. Libraries were built with PCR. Instrument used: HiSeq X Ten. Through fastp at Q25 and MiXCR, TCRdb rebuilt clones from the public reads, retaining in-frame beta chains. Entries that share a CDR3 protein sequence are merged under the most common genes and DNA. The sample data list 2,500 or so distinct CDR3 sequences, and about 68% of these were observed just once. The ten largest clones represent around 23% of the sample.

The TCR sequence derives from a female donor with lung adenocarcinoma. The CD4 and CD8 labels of this study may be unreliable. The rearrangement joined TRBV6-1 to TRBJ1-1, and perhaps TRBD1 as D gene, on 6 matching bases. The specimen was CD4+ T cells from the center of a lung tumor. The sample's cell subset or site label is to be understood as: tumor center region. In nucleotides, the sequence is TGTGCCAGCTCCAAGGGCAGGGGCCTTTTTGAAGCTTTCTTT. This gives the protein CASSKGRGLFEAFF.